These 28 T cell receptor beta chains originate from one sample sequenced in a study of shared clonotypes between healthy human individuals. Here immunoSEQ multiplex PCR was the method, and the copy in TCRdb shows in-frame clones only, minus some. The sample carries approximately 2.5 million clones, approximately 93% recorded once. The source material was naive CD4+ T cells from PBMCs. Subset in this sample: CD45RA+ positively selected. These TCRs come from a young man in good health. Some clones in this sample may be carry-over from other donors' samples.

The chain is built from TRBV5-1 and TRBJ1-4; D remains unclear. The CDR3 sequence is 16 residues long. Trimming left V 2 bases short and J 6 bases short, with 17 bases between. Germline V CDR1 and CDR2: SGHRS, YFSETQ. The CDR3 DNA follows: TGCGCCAGCAGCTTAGGACCGGCCCTTAGGGATGAAAAACTGTTTTTT. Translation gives CASSLGPALRDEKLFF.

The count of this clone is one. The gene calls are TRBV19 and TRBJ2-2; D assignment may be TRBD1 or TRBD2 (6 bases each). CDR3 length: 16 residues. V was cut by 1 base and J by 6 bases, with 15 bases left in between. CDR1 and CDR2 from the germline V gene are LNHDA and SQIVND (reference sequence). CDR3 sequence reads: CASSIVTGRLAGELFF. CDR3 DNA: TGTGCCAGTAGTATAGTAACAGGGAGGTTGGCCGGGGAGCTGTTTTTT. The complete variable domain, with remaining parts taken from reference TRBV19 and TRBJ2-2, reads DGGITQSPKYLFRKEGQNVTLSCEQNLNHDAMYWYRQDPGQGLRLIYYSQIVNDFQKGDIAEGYSVSREKKESFPLTVTSAQKNPTAFYLCASSIVTGRLAGELFFGEGSRLTVL.

The CDR3 protein is CASSEPGLAYEQYF. The CDR3 nucleotides are TGTGCCAGCAGTGAACCGGGACTAGCCTACGAGCAGTACTTC. The V gene is TRBV25-1, the J gene TRBJ2-7; TRBD2 agrees at 8 bases. The CDR3 spans 14 residues. With 2 bases clipped from V and 2 bases from J, the junction kept 2 bases outside the gene matches. Germline V gene data show CDR1 as MGHDK and CDR2 as SYGVNS.

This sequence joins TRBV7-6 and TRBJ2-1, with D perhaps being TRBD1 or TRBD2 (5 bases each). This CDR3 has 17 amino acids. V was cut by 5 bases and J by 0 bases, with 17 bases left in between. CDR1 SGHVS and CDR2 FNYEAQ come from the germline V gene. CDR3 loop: CASSRLPGTGSYNEQFF. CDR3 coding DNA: TGTGCCAGCAGCAGACTTCCCGGGACGGGCTCCTACAATGAGCAGTTCTTC.

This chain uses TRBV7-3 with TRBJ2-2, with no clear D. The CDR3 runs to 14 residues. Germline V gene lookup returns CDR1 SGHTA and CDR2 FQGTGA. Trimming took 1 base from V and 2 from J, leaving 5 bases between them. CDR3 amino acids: CASSLSQNTGELFF. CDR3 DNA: TGTGCCAGCAGCTTAAGCCAAAACACCGGGGAGCTGTTTTTT.

The CDR3 DNA reads TGTGCCAGCAGCGTAGGGGGAGGGGGCTCCTACGAGCAGTACTTC. Translating gives CASSVGGGGSYEQYF. The chain employs TRBV9 and TRBJ2-7; D possibly corresponds to TRBD2 (7 bases). This CDR3 has 15 amino acids. Germline CDR1 is SGDLS and CDR2 is YYNGEE. V lost 0 bases, J lost 0 bases, and 10 bases lay in between.

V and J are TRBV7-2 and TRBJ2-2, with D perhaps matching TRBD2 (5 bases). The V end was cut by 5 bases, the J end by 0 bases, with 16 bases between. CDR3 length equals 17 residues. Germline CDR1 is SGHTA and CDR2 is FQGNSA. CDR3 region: CASSPRSAGANTGELFF. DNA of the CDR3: TGTGCCAGCAGCCCCAGGTCGGCGGGTGCGAACACCGGGGAGCTGTTTTTT. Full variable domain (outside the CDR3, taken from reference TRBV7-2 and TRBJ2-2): GAGVSQSPSNKVTEKGKDVELRCDPISGHTALYWYRQSLGQGLEFLIYFQGNSAPDKSGLPSDRFSAERTGGSVSTLTIQRTQQEDSAVYLCASSPRSAGANTGELFFGEGSRLTVL.

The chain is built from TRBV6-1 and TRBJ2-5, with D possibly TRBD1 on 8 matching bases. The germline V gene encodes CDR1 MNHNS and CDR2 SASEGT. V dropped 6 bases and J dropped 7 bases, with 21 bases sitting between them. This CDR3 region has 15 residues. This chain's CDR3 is CASRTDRGGEVTQYF. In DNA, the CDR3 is TGTGCCAGCAGAACTGACAGGGGAGGGGAGGTGACCCAGTACTTC.

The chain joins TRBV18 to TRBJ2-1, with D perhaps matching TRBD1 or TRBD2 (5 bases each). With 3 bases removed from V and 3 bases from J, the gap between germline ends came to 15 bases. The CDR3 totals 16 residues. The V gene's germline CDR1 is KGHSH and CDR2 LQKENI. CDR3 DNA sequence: TGTGCCAGCTCACCGAACGGGGCGGAAGGCTACAATGAGCAGTTCTTC. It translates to CASSPNGAEGYNEQFF.

The DNA for the CDR3 is TGTGCCAGCAGCGTAGCGACGGACCCTGGAACTGAAGCTTTCTTT. Protein product: CASSVATDPGTEAFF. V is TRBV9 and J is TRBJ1-1, with unresolved D. The CDR3 spans 15 residues. The V end lost 0 bases, the J end lost 5 bases, and 14 bases lay between the germline ends. CDR1 SGDLS and CDR2 YYNGEE come from the germline V gene.

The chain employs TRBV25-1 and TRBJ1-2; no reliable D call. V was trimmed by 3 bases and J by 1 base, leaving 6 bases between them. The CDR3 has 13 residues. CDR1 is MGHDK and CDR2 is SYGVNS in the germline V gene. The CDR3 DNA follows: TGTGCCAGCAGTGATACGTATAACTATGGCTACACCTTC. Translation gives CASSDTYNYGYTF.

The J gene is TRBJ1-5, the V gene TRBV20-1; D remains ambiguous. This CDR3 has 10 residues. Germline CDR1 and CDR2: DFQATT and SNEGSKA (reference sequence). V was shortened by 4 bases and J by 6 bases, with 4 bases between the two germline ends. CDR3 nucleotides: TGCAGTGCTATGGGTCAGCCCCAGCATTTT. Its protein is CSAMGQPQHF.

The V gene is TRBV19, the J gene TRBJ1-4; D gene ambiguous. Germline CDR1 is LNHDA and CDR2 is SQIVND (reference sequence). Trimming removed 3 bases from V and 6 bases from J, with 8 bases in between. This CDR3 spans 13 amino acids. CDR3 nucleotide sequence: TGTGCCAGTAGTATTAATTTCGATGAAAAACTGTTTTTT. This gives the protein CASSINFDEKLFF.

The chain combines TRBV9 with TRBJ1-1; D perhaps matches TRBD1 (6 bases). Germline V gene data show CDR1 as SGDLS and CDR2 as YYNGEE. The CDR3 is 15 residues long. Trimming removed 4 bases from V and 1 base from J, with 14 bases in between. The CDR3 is CASSTLEGGNTEAFF. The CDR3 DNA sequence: TGTGCCAGCAGCACACTAGAGGGGGGGAACACTGAAGCTTTCTTT.

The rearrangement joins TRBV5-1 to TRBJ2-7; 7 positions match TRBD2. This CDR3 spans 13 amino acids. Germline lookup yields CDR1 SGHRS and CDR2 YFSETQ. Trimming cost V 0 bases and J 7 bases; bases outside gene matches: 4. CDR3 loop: CASSLAGREEQYF. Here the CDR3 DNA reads TGCGCCAGCAGCTTGGCCGGGCGGGAGGAGCAGTACTTC.

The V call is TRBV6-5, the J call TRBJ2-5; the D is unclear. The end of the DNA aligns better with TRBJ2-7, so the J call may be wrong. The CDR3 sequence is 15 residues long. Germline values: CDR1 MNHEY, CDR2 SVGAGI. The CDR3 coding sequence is TGTGCCAGCAGCATCGACGTTTACCCGACCTACGAGCAGTACTTC. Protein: CASSIDVYPTYEQYF.

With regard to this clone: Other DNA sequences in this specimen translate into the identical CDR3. In DNA form, the CDR3 reads TGTGCCAGCAGTCCCGGGACACCAATCTACGAGCAGTACTTC. It yields the protein CASSPGTPIYEQYF. The chain has TRBV28 and TRBJ2-7; a weak D match, TRBD1 (6 bases). V was cut by 5 bases and J by 3 bases, with 14 bases left in between. The CDR3 contains 14 residues. From germline, CDR1 is MDHEN and CDR2 SYDVKM.

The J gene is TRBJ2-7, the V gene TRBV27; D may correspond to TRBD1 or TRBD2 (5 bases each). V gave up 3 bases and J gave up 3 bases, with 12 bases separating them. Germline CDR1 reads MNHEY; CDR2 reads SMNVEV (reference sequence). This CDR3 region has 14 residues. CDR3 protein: CASSFRDPGYEQYF. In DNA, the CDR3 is TGTGCCAGCAGTTTTCGGGACCCTGGCTACGAGCAGTACTTC.

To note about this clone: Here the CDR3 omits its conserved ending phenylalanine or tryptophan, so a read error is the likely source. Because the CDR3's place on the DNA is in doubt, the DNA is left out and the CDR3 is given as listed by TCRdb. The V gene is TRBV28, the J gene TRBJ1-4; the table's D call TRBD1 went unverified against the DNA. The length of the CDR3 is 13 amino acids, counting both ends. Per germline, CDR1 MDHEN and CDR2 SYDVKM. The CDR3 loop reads CASSYKTGLHGLR.

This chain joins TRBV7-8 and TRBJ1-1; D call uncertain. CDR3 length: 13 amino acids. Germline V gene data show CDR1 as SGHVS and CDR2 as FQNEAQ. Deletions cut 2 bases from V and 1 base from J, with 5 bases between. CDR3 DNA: TGTGCCAGCAGCTTATACACGAACACTGAAGCTTTCTTT. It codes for CASSLYTNTEAFF.

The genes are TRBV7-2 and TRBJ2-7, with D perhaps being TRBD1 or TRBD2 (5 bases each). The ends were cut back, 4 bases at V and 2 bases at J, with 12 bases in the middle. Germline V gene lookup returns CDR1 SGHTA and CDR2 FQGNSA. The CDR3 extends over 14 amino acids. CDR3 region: CASSSGRSPYEQYF. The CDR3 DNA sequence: TGTGCCAGCAGCTCGGGACGGAGCCCCTACGAGCAGTACTTC.

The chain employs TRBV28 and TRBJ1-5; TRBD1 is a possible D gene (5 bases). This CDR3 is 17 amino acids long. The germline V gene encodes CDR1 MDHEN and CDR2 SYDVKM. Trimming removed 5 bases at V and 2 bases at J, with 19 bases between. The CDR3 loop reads CASSLGPRAGRNQPQHF. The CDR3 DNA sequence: TGTGCCAGCAGTCTCGGCCCGCGGGCAGGGCGCAATCAGCCCCAGCATTTT. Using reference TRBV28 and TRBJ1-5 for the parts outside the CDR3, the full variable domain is DVKVTQSSRYLVKRTGEKVFLECVQDMDHENMFWYRQDPGLGLRLIYFSYDVKMKEKGDIPEGYSVSREKKERFSLILESASTNQTSMYLCASSLGPRAGRNQPQHFGDGTRLSIL.

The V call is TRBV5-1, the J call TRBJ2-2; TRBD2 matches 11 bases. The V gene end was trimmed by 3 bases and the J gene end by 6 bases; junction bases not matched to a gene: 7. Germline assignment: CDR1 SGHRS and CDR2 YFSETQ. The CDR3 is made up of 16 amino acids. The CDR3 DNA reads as TGCGCCAGCAGCTCCGAACTAGCGGGAGCCGCCGGGGAGCTGTTTTTT. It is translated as CASSSELAGAAGELFF.

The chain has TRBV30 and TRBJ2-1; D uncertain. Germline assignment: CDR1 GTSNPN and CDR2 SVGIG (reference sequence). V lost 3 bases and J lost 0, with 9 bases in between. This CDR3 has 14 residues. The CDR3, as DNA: TGTGCCTGGAGCGGTCTTAGCTCCTACAATGAGCAGTTCTTC. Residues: CAWSGLSSYNEQFF.

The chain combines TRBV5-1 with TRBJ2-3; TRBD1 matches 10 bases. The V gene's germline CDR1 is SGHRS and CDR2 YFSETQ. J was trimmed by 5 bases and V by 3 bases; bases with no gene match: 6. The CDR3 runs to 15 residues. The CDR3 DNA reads TGCGCCAGCAGCTCCGGACAGGGGGGAGTAGATACGCAGTATTTT. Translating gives CASSSGQGGVDTQYF.

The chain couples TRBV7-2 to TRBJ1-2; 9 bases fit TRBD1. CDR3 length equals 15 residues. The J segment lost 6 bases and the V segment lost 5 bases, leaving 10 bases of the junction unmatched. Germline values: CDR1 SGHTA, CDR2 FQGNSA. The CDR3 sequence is CASSVDRGRLHGYTF. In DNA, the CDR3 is TGTGCCAGCAGCGTCGACAGGGGGAGGTTGCATGGCTACACCTTC.

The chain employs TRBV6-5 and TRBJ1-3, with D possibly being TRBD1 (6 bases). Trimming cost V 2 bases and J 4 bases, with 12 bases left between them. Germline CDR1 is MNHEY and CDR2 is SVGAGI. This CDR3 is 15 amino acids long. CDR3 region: CASSYTRGVGNTIYF. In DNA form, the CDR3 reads TGTGCCAGCAGTTACACCAGGGGCGTGGGAAACACCATATATTTT.

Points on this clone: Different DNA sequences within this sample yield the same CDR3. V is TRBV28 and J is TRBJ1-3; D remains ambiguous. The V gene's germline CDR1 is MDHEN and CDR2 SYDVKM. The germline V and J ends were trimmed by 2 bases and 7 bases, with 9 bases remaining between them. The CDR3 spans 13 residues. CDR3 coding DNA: TGTGCCAGCAGTTTAAGCAGCAGGAACACCATATATTTT. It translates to CASSLSSRNTIYF.